This is a list of T cell receptor beta chains from one sample in a study of CD8 T cells in ankylosing spondylitis. TCRdb processed the 5' RACE reads anew with MiXCR; each CDR3 protein has one entry. The sample yields 180,000 or so distinct CDR3 sequences, approximately 10% seen once. The source material was blood, either unsorted or a sorted T cell fraction (not recorded which). These receptors originate from a male donor with ankylosing spondylitis or in good health (not recorded which). Both conserved end residues are part of each CDR3. A D gene is named only where the DNA matches it firmly. Only some rows state a clone size, as once, few, many or a class for expanded clones.

abundance,j_gene,d_gene,v_gene,CDR3aa,CDR3nt
few,TRBJ2-3,-,TRBV4-2,CASSQEKGYTDTQYF,TGTGCCAGCAGCCAAGAGAAGGGATACACAGATACGCAGTATTTT
few,TRBJ1-4,TRBD1,TRBV7-9,CAGRDRSNEKLFF,TGTGCCGGACGGGACAGGAGTAATGAAAAACTGTTTTTT
many,TRBJ1-2,-,TRBV5-6,CASSLDFAGENGYTF,TGTGCCAGCAGCTTGGACTTTGCCGGAGAGAATGGCTACACCTTC
many,TRBJ2-7,TRBD1,TRBV5-1,CASSLGDREVTYEQYF,TGCGCCAGCAGCTTGGGGGACAGAGAGGTAACCTACGAGCAGTACTTC
-,TRBJ2-3,-,TRBV7-2,CASSSPTTSTDTQYF,TGTGCCAGCAGCTCCCCAACTACTAGCACAGATACGCAGTATTTT
few,TRBJ2-5,TRBD2,TRBV20-1,CSALLAAPQETQYF,TGCAGTGCCCTACTAGCGGCCCCCCAAGAGACCCAGTACTTC
few,TRBJ2-4,-,TRBV21-1,CASSKAFTGDLAKNIQYF,TGTGCCAGCAGCAAAGCGTTTACAGGGGACTTAGCCAAAAACATTCAGTACTTC
many,TRBJ2-2,-,TRBV3-1,CASSHITGLDGELFF,TGTGCCAGCAGCCACATTACAGGATTGGACGGGGAGCTGTTTTTT
many,TRBJ1-2,-,TRBV29-1,CSVGQVARIYGYTF,TGCAGCGTTGGACAGGTGGCGCGAATCTATGGCTACACCTTC
many,TRBJ2-1,-,TRBV11-2,CASSPTDFSYNEQFF,TGTGCCAGCAGCCCGACGGACTTTTCCTACAATGAGCAGTTCTTC
many,TRBJ2-1,-,TRBV20-1,CSARRSSYNEQFF,TGCAGTGCTAGGAGGAGCTCCTACAATGAGCAGTTCTTC
many,TRBJ2-1,TRBD2,TRBV4-3,CASSQDVASGAYNEQFF,TGCGCCAGCAGCCAAGATGTGGCTAGCGGCGCCTACAATGAGCAGTTCTTC
many,TRBJ1-5,TRBD1,TRBV12-3/TRBV12-4,CASKWGTGGDQPQHF,TGTGCCAGCAAATGGGGGACAGGGGGGGATCAGCCCCAGCATTTT
many,TRBJ2-7,TRBD1,TRBV5-5,CASSRGQGVSYEQYF,TGTGCCAGCAGCAGGGGACAGGGGGTCTCCTACGAGCAGTACTTC
few,TRBJ1-2,-,TRBV12-3/TRBV12-4,CASSLSPTFGYTF,TGTGCCAGCAGTTTAAGTCCGACATTCGGCTACACCTTC
many,TRBJ2-3,-,TRBV5-1,CASSIQDRTDTQYF,TGCGCCAGCAGCATCCAAGATCGCACAGATACGCAGTATTTT
many,TRBJ2-3,TRBD1,TRBV28,CASRPRTGETDTQYF,TGTGCCAGCAGACCGAGGACAGGGGAGACAGATACGCAGTATTTT
-,TRBJ1-5,-,TRBV12-3/TRBV12-4,CASSLDPQGLNQPQHF,TGTGCCAGCAGTTTAGATCCCCAGGGGCTCAATCAGCCCCAGCATTTT
-,TRBJ2-7,TRBD2,TRBV5-6,CASSLPSGWNYEQYF,TGTGCCAGCAGCTTACCTAGCGGGTGGAACTACGAGCAGTACTTC
few,TRBJ2-1,TRBD1,TRBV11-3,CASSLGPGQGANNEQFF,TGTGCCAGCAGCTTAGGGCCCGGACAGGGGGCGAACAATGAGCAGTTCTTC
many,TRBJ1-2,TRBD1,TRBV11-2,CASSLRDRGNYGYTF,TGTGCCAGCAGCTTAAGGGACAGGGGTAACTATGGCTACACCTTC
few,TRBJ1-5,-,TRBV3-1,CASSQEGRSPQHF,TGTGCCAGCAGCCAAGAAGGCCGCTCCCCCCAGCATTTT
many,TRBJ2-7,-,TRBV2,CASSDPGSAYEQYF,TGTGCCAGCAGTGACCCAGGGTCGGCCTACGAGCAGTACTTC
many,TRBJ2-3,TRBD2,TRBV28,CASSSFSGGVEDTQYF,TGTGCCAGCAGTTCATTTAGCGGGGGGGTGGAAGATACGCAGTATTTT
-,TRBJ1-3,-,TRBV21-1,CASSRTGRRPSGNTIYF,TGTGCCAGCAGCAGGACAGGGCGTCGTCCCTCTGGAAACACCATATATTTT
few,TRBJ1-2,-,TRBV30,CAWSGVTGLYGYTF,TGTGCCTGGAGTGGGGTAACCGGCCTCTATGGCTACACCTTC
-,TRBJ1-1,-,TRBV10-3,CAITGGQGVTEAFF,TGTGCCATCACTGGGGGGCAGGGCGTCACTGAAGCTTTCTTT
-,TRBJ2-7,-,TRBV29-1,CSVAPGGKNEQYF,TGCAGCGTCGCTCCAGGGGGGAAGAACGAGCAGTACTTC
many,TRBJ2-1,TRBD2,TRBV3-1,CASGHGGTSYNEQFF,TGTGCCAGCGGCCACGGGGGGACTTCCTACAATGAGCAGTTCTTC
-,TRBJ2-2,-,TRBV3-1,CASSLWTGDGTGELFF,TGTGCCAGCAGCCTCTGGACGGGTGACGGCACCGGGGAGCTGTTTTTT